This T cell receptor beta chain was identified during a study of beta chain features in type 1 diabetes. Findings and limits, study-wide: Type 1 diabetes patients had VDJ junctions that carried fewer insertions and more deletions. Highly expressing activated T cells could be over-counted with a cDNA template.

Trimming at V came to 2 bases and at J to 9 bases, leaving 1 base not matched to a gene. The CDR3 contains 11 residues. Germline CDR1 MDHEN, CDR2 SYDVKM. A remark on this clone: Its specificity is not known. Distinct nucleotide sequences in the sample also encode this CDR3.

What was sequenced were expressed TCRB transcripts, since all of the isolated RNA had been reverse transcribed. Read counts averaged approximately 3.5 million for samples of naive, central memory and regulatory T cells. This table comes from immunoSEQ multiplex PCR, and its TCRdb copy is limited to in-frame clones, with some not included. The repertoire holds some 900,000 clones, with 15% to 20% as singletons. The material sequenced was naive CD4+ T cells from blood. This clonotype was sampled from a woman under 30 in good health. The gene calls are TRBV28 and TRBJ2-7; 7 bases map to TRBD1. The CDR3 spells CASSLRDRQYF. The CDR3 DNA reads as TGTGCCAGCAGTTTACGGGACAGGCAGTACTTC. Combining the CDR3 with reference TRBV28 and TRBJ2-7 gives the whole variable domain DVKVTQSSRYLVKRTGEKVFLECVQDMDHENMFWYRQDPGLGLRLIYFSYDVKMKEKGDIPEGYSVSREKKERFSLILESASTNQTSMYLCASSLRDRQYFGPGTRLTVT.